Below, 8 T cell receptor beta chains from the same sample are listed, as sequenced in a study of T cells in Graves' hyperthyroidism and ophthalmopathy (dated by TCRdb to the late 2010s). The method was multiplex PCR. Reads for this sample came from an Illumina HiSeq 2000. Amplification of TCR beta CDR3 regions was carried out from RNA transcripts. The TCR CDR3 was subjected to a first round of RT-PCR using the HTBI primer set and the Qiagen OneStep RT-PCR kit. TCRdb trimmed public reads at Q25 via fastp, called clones via MiXCR and kept in-frame beta chains. A single entry per CDR3 protein holds the most common genes and DNA from its merged rows. The sample table contains roughly 500,000 distinct CDR3 sequences; only one count was recorded for about 16% of them. 25% to 35% of the sample rests with the top ten. Sample: blood. The origin of the receptors is a woman aged 25 to 45 with Graves' ophthalmopathy.

The rearrangement links TRBV5-5 to TRBJ1-1; the match to TRBD1 covers 7 bases. Germline CDR1 and CDR2: SGHKS and YYEKEE (reference sequence). V trimming: 4 bases; J trimming: 2 bases; junction bases outside the gene matches: 8. This CDR3 region has 15 residues. CDR3 residues: CASSPARTGNTEAFF. DNA of the CDR3: TGTGCCAGCAGCCCGGCGCGGACAGGCAACACTGAAGCTTTCTTT.

This chain uses TRBV28 with TRBJ2-7; D is uncertain. Per germline, CDR1 MDHEN and CDR2 SYDVKM. V was clipped by 1 base and J by 4 bases, with 11 bases between them. The CDR3 totals 14 residues. CDR3 coding DNA: TGTGCCAGCAGTTTATATATTAGTGCATACGAGCAGTACTTC. Protein product: CASSLYISAYEQYF. The full variable domain, with the rest looked up from reference TRBV28 and TRBJ2-7, is DVKVTQSSRYLVKRTGEKVFLECVQDMDHENMFWYRQDPGLGLRLIYFSYDVKMKEKGDIPEGYSVSREKKERFSLILESASTNQTSMYLCASSLYISAYEQYFGPGTRLTVT.

This clonotype was detected a few times. Its ends do not fully match the called genes, so a read error is possible. The gene calls are TRBV10-3 and TRBJ1-3, with 9 bases aligning to TRBD1. Germline V gene data show CDR1 as ENHRY and CDR2 as SYGVKD. This CDR3 region has 13 residues. The CDR3 region has the DNA TGTGTCATCAGGGACAGGGCTGGAAACACCATATATTTT. The encoded protein is CVIRDRAGNTIYF.

In its sample, this clonotype was seen a few times. The chain joins TRBV28 to TRBJ2-7, with D maybe TRBD1 (7 bases). V lost 2 bases and J 7 bases, leaving 21 bases between the germline ends. Germline values: CDR1 MDHEN, CDR2 SYDVKM. The CDR3 is 16 residues long. DNA of the CDR3: TGTGCCAGCAGTTTACCAGACGACAGGGACTTCGGGGAGCAGTACTTC. Amino acid sequence: CASSLPDDRDFGEQYF.

The genes are TRBV20-1 and TRBJ1-5; tentative D call: TRBD1 (5 bases). Germline V lookup: CDR1 DFQATT, CDR2 SNEGSKA (reference sequence). This CDR3 has 16 amino acids. With 6 bases removed from V and 5 bases from J, the gap between germline ends came to 23 bases. CDR3 DNA: TGCAGTGCGCCGACCCCCTCTCAGGGAGGCGATCAGCCCCAGCATTTT. This codes for CSAPTPSQGGDQPQHF.

The CDR3 DNA follows: TGTGCCAGCAGTTACATCGGCCTCGAGGGTGACTATTCGTCGACCTACGAGCAGTACTTC. The encoded protein is CASSYIGLEGDYSSTYEQYF. The chain carries TRBV6-2 or TRBV6-3 and TRBJ2-7; tentatively, D is TRBD2 (5 bases). CDR3 length equals 20 residues. Looked up from germline, CDR1 is MNHEY and CDR2 is SVGEGT. Trimming shortened V by 2 bases and J by 2 bases, and 28 bases separated the two germline ends.

V is TRBV4-1 and J is TRBJ2-2, with D unresolved. Trimming removed 2 bases from V and 6 bases from J, with 10 bases in between. The CDR3 loop spans 14 amino acids. Per the germline V gene, CDR1 is MGHRA and CDR2 is YSYEKL. In DNA, the CDR3 is TGCGCCAGCAGCCAAAAGGAAGGATCCGGGGAGCTGTTTTTT. It translates to CASSQKEGSGELFF.

This clonotype was counted many times. The chain recombines TRBV12-3 or TRBV12-4 with TRBJ1-1, with D tentatively TRBD1 (6 bases). The V end lost 5 bases, the J end lost 0 bases, and 10 bases lay between the germline ends. The CDR3 totals 14 residues. This CDR3 reads CASSRTELNTEAFF. The CDR3, as DNA: TGTGCCAGCAGTCGGACAGAACTGAACACTGAAGCTTTCTTT.